Included here is one TCR beta chain sequence, with context. Its matching antigen is unknown. This sample stems from a study of cytomegalovirus exposure and HLA in healthy donors. The study ran its PCR with 60 Vbeta and 13 Jbeta primers. Authors' processing steps: In a later analysis, 10 million to 11 million of 60 million to 80 million unique beta chains occurred in at least two donors. Libraries were prepared by immunoSEQ multiplex PCR; TCRdb keeps only in-frame clonotypes and omits some of them. V and J calls and clone size are as listed in that table; D and trimming were resolved from the DNA. The specimen's table records under 85,000 clones. Study-wide results and caveats: A later analysis showed TCR association rates differing by HLA locus, peaking at DRB1 and lowest at HLA-C. HLA allele associations emerged for about 16,000 TCR beta sequences in a later analysis, at 0.05 false discovery rate. Analysis was performed later, and it showed HLA-associated TCR beta chains to be more clonally expanded than equally common others.

The receptor's source is a boy younger than 18 in good health and CMV-seronegative. The specimen sequenced was PBMCs.

The CDR3, as DNA: TGTGCCAGCAGCTTCAACGGTCAGGGGGGGAACACTGAAGCTTTCTTT. Translating gives CASSFNGQGGNTEAFF. V gene TRBV5-8 combines with J gene TRBJ1-1; 7 bases are a match to TRBD1. There are 16 residues in the CDR3. From germline, CDR1 is SGHTS and CDR2 YDEGEE. After removal of 2 bases from V and 1 base from J, the junction contained 8 bases not matched to a gene.